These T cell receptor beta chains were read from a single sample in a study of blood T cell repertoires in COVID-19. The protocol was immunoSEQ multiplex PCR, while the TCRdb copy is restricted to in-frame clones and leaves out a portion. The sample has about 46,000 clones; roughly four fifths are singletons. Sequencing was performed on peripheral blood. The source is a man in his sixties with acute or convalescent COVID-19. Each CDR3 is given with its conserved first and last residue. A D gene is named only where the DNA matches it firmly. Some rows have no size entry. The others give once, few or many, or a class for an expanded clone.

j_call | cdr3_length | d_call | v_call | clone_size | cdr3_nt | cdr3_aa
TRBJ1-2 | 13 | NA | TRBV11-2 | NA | TGTGCCAGCAGTAGGTCAGGGGCCTATGGCTACACCTTC | CASSRSGAYGYTF
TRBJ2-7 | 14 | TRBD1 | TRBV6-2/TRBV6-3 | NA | TGTGCCAGCAGTTTGTGGGACAGGGACTACGAGCAGTACTTC | CASSLWDRDYEQYF
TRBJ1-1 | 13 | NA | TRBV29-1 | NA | TGCAGCGCTAGAGCTCACCCTGGCACTGAAGCTTTCTTT | CSARAHPGTEAFF
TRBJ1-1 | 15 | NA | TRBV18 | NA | TGTGCCAGCTCACCCCGGGGCGGGATGAACACTGAAGCTTTCTTT | CASSPRGGMNTEAFF
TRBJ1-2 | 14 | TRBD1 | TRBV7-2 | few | TGTGCCAGCAGCTTCTGGGACAGGGAGGACGGCTACACCTTC | CASSFWDREDGYTF
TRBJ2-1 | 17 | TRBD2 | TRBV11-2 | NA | TGTGCCAGCAGCCCCCCCGGGACTAGCGGGGGAAACAATGAGCAGTTCTTC | CASSPPGTSGGNNEQFF
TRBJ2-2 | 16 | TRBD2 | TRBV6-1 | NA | TGTGCCAGCAGTGGGCGTACTAGCGCAAACACCGGGGAGCTGTTTTTT | CASSGRTSANTGELFF
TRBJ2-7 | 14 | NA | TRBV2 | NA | TGTGCCAGCAGATGGACTTTTTCTTCCTACGAGCAGTACTTC | CASRWTFSSYEQYF
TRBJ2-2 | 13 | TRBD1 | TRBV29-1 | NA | TGCAGCGTCGGACAGGGCGACACCGGGGAGCTGTTTTTT | CSVGQGDTGELFF
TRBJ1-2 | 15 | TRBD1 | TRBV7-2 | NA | TGTGCCAGCAGCCCCCACGGACAGGGCTCTAATGGCTACACCTTC | CASSPHGQGSNGYTF
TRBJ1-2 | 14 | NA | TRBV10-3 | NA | TGTGCCATCAGTGAGGCACAGGGCGGCTATGGCTACACCTTC | CAISEAQGGYGYTF
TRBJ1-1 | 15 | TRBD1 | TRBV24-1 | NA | TGTGCCACCAGAGCCCGGACAGGATTAAGCACTGAAGCTTTCTTT | CATRARTGLSTEAFF
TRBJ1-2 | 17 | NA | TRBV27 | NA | TGTGCCAGCAGTCCCTCCCCAGGGCAGCTTTTTAACTATGGCTACACCTTC | CASSPSPGQLFNYGYTF
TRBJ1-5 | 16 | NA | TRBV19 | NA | TGTGCCAGTAGTATCAGAGCCAGGGGAGGCAATCAGCCCCAGCATTTT | CASSIRARGGNQPQHF
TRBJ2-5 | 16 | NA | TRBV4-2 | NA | TGTGCCAGCAGCCAAGGGAATAGCGGCAACCAAGAGACCCAGTACTTC | CASSQGNSGNQETQYF
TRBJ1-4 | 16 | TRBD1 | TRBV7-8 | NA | TGTGCCAGCAGCCAAGGACAGGGGGCCGTTAATGAAAAACTGTTTTTT | CASSQGQGAVNEKLFF
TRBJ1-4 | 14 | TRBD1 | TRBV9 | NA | TGTGCCAGCAGCGTGACAGGGTACCCTGAAAAACTGTTTTTT | CASSVTGYPEKLFF
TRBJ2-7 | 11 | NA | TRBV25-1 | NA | TGTGCCAGCAGCTGGAAGGGGAACGCGTACTTC | CASSWKGNAYF
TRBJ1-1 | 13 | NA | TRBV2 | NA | TGTGCCAGCGGCCGAGGGATGAACACTGAAGCTTTCTTT | CASGRGMNTEAFF
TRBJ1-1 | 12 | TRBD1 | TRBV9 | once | TGTGCCAGCAGCGACCCGACAGGGAAGGCTTTCTTT | CASSDPTGKAFF
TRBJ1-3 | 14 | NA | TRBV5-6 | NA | TGTGCCAGCAGCTTGGCCACAGTTGGAAACACCATATATTTT | CASSLATVGNTIYF
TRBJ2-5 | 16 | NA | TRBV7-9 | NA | TGTGCCAGCAGCCCAACCTCCGGGAGCTTCCAAGAGACCCAGTACTTC | CASSPTSGSFQETQYF
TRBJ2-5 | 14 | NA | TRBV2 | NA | TGTGCCAGCAGTGAAGCAGGGGGAGAAGAGACCCAGTACTTC | CASSEAGGEETQYF
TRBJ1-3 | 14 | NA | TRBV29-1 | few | TGCAGCGTCATGGTGGACAGCGTGGGAAACACCATATATTTT | CSVMVDSVGNTIYF
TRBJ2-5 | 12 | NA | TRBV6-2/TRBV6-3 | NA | TGTGCCAGCAGCGGTGTGGCTGCGACCCAGTACTTC | CASSGVAATQYF
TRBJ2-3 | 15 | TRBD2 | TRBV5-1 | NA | TGCGCCAGCAGCCGGGTAGCGGGGTACAGAGATACGCAGTATTTT | CASSRVAGYRDTQYF
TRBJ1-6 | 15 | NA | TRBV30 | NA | TGTGCCTGGGCAACCAAAGCCTCCTATAATTCACCCCTCCACTTT | CAWATKASYNSPLHF
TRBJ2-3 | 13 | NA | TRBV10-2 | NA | TGCGCCAGCAGGGCGGGGAGCACAGATACGCAGTATTTT | CASRAGSTDTQYF
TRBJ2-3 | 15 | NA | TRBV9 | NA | TGTGCCAGCAGCACAAGGAAGGGGAGCACAGATACGCAGTATTTT | CASSTRKGSTDTQYF
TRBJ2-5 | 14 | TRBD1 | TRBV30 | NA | TGTGCCTGTCCGGGACAGGAATCTTCAGAGACCCAGTACTTC | CACPGQESSETQYF
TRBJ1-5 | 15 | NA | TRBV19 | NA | TGTGCCAGTAGTAGGGACTCCCTCGGCAATCAGCCCCAGCATTTT | CASSRDSLGNQPQHF
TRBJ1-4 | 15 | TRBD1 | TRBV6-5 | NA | TGTGCCAGCAGAGCCGACAGGGGTGGGAGTGAAAAACTGTTTTTT | CASRADRGGSEKLFF
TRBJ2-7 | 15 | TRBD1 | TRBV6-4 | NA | TGTGCCAGCATGCTGACAGGGGTTAGCTCCTACGAGCAGTACTTC | CASMLTGVSSYEQYF
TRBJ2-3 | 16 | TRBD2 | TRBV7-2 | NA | TGTGCCAGCAGCTTAGCGGGGCGGGGGGAAATCGATACGCAGTATTTT | CASSLAGRGEIDTQYF
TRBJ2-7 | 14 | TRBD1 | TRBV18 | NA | TGTGCCAGCTCTCAACAGGGGGATTCCTACGAGCAGTACTTC | CASSQQGDSYEQYF
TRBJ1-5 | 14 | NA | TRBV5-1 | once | TGCGCCAGCAGCCCGGACGGAGGCGCTCAGCCCCAGCATTTT | CASSPDGGAQPQHF
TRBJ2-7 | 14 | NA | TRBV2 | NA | TGTGCCAGCAGGCGACTCAGGGGATCCTACGAGCAGTACTTC | CASRRLRGSYEQYF
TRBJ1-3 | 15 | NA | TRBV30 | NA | TGTGCCTGGAGTGTGGGCCTGGCTTCTGGAAACACCATATATTTT | CAWSVGLASGNTIYF
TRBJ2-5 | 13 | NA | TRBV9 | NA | TGTGCCAGCAGCGTAGCTTCGGGGGAGACCCAGTACTTC | CASSVASGETQYF
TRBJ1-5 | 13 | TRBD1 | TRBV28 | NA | TGTGCCAGCAAACCGGGACAGAATCAGCCCCAGCATTTT | CASKPGQNQPQHF
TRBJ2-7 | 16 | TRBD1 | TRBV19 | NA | TGTGCCAGTAGCGCCCGACCGGGACAGGGCCCCTACGAGCAGTACTTC | CASSARPGQGPYEQYF
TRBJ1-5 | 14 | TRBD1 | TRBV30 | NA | TGTGCCTGGAGTGCGGGACAGACCGATCAGCCCCAGCATTTT | CAWSAGQTDQPQHF
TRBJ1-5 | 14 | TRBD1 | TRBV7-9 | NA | TGTGCCAGCAGCCGGGACAGCCTAAATCAGCCCCAGCATTTT | CASSRDSLNQPQHF
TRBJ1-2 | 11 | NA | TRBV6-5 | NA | TGTGCCAGCAGCCCCCCAGGGGGCTACACCTTC | CASSPPGGYTF
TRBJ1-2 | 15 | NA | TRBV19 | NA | TGTGCCAGTAGTATAGATTTCGAGGGAATCTATGGCTACACCTTC | CASSIDFEGIYGYTF
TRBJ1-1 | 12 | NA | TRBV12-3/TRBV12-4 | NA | TGTGCCAGCAGTTCCCAGGGTACTGAAGCTTTCTTT | CASSSQGTEAFF
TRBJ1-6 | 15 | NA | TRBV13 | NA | TGTGCCAGCAGTCTCAGGGACATCTATAATTCACCCCTCCACTTT | CASSLRDIYNSPLHF
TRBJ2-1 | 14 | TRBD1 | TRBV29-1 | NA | TGCAGCGTTGACCGACAGGGGAGGAGGAATGAGCAGTTCTTC | CSVDRQGRRNEQFF
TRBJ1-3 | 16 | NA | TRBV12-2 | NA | TGTGCAAGTCGCTTAGAAAGGAGCATCTCTGGAAACACCATATATTTT | CASRLERSISGNTIYF
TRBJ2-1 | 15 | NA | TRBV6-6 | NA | TGTGCCAGCAGTTACAAAGACAGCTCCTACAATGAGCAGTTCTTC | CASSYKDSSYNEQFF
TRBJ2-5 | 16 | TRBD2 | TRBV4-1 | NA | TGCGCCAGCAGCCAAGATCCTAGCGGCCTCTCAGAGACCCAGTACTTC | CASSQDPSGLSETQYF
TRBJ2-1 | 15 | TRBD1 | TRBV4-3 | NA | TGCGCCAGCAGCCCTGGGACAGTCTCCTACAATGAGCAGTTCTTC | CASSPGTVSYNEQFF
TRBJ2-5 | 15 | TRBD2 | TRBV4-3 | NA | TGCGCCAGCAGCCAGACGGGGGGGCTCTCAGAGACCCAGTACTTC | CASSQTGGLSETQYF
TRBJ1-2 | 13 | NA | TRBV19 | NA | TGTGCCAGTAGTAACCGGGAAAACTATGGCTACACCTTC | CASSNRENYGYTF
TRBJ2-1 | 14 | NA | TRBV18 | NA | TGTGCCAGCTCACCACCGACAGCCGCTCGCGAGCAGTTCTTC | CASSPPTAAREQFF
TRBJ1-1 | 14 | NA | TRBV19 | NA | TGTGCCAGTAACAGGATTAGCATGAACACTGAAGCTTTCTTT | CASNRISMNTEAFF
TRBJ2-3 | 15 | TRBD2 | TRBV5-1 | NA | TGCGCCAGCAGCTCCCGACCCGGGAGGCCAGATACGCAGTATTTT | CASSSRPGRPDTQYF